These 32 T cell receptor beta chains were sequenced from one sample in a study of shared clonotypes between healthy human individuals. Sequencing was performed with immunoSEQ multiplex PCR; in TCRdb, only in-frame clones are kept and a portion is missing. The data show about 1.1 million clones, with about 84% seen just once and 0.5% to 0.6% held by the top ten. Sequenced sample: memory CD4+ T cells from PBMCs. Subset described: CD45RA-negative fraction. The receptors were sampled from a man younger than 30 in good health. Some clones in this sample may be carry-over from other donors' samples.

The chain's CDR3 is CASSLQASGGSSYEQYF. DNA of the CDR3: TGCGCCAGCAGCTTGCAGGCTAGCGGAGGCAGCTCCTACGAGCAGTACTTC. The chain carries TRBV5-1 and TRBJ2-7, with TRBD2 matching over 7 bases. Germline lookup yields CDR1 SGHRS and CDR2 YFSETQ. The CDR3 spans 17 residues. With 1 base clipped from V and 0 bases from J, the junction kept 10 bases outside the gene matches.

Written as DNA, the CDR3 is TGTGCCAGTAGTGCTTTACTAGGCGGGGCCTACAATGAGCAGTTCTTC. This translates into CASSALLGGAYNEQFF. The rearrangement links TRBV19 to TRBJ2-1; D is possibly TRBD2 (6 bases). V was clipped by 5 bases and J by 2 bases, with 16 bases between them. Germline loops: CDR1 LNHDA, CDR2 SQIVND (reference sequence). The CDR3 sequence is 16 residues long.

The rearrangement links TRBV6-1 to TRBJ2-1; 8 bases are a match to TRBD1. V dropped 1 base and J dropped 9; count of bases not matched to a gene: 5. CDR1 and CDR2 from the germline V gene are MNHNS and SASEGT. The CDR3 has 14 residues. CDR3 in DNA: TGTGCCAGCAGTGAAGGACAGGGGAAGGGTGAGCAGTTCTTC. As protein: CASSEGQGKGEQFF.

In this sample, this clone turned up once. V gene TRBV10-3 combines with J gene TRBJ2-1; D is possibly TRBD2 (5 bases). The CDR3 sequence is 15 residues long. V was trimmed by 4 bases and J by 5 bases, leaving 15 bases between them. The germline V gene has CDR1 ENHRY and CDR2 SYGVKD. The CDR3 region has the DNA TGTGCCATCAGTGGCCGGGGAGTACTAAACAATGAGCAGTTCTTC. It codes for CAISGRGVLNNEQFF.

The chain recombines TRBV19 with TRBJ2-2; D is tentatively TRBD1 or TRBD2 (5 bases each). The CDR3 is 16 amino acids. CDR1 is LNHDA, CDR2 SQIVND, per germline (reference sequence). The V gene lost 10 bases and the J gene lost 1 base, with 19 bases spanning the gap. The CDR3 coding sequence is TGTGCCACCCAAAACTCCGGGACGGTGAACACCGGGGAGCTGTTTTTT. The encoded protein is CATQNSGTVNTGELFF.

The chain couples TRBV19 to TRBJ2-5; a weak D match, TRBD2 (7 bases). The V gene's germline CDR1 is LNHDA and CDR2 SQIVND (reference sequence). There are 14 residues in the CDR3. Trimming stripped 6 bases from V and 2 bases from J, with 13 bases between. The CDR3 reads CASSKGGPQETQYF. CDR3 bases: TGTGCCAGTAGCAAGGGGGGGCCACAAGAGACCCAGTACTTC.

The chain carries TRBV14 and TRBJ2-5; D remains ambiguous. Germline lookup yields CDR1 SGHDN and CDR2 FVKESK. The CDR3 spans 13 residues. Trimming removed 6 bases from V and 7 bases from J, with 15 bases in between. Here the CDR3 DNA reads TGTGCCAGCAGGTCTGGAGAGCACGGGACCCAGTACTTC. Amino acid sequence: CASRSGEHGTQYF.

The V gene is TRBV6-5, the J gene TRBJ1-1; 7 bases fit TRBD1. With 6 bases clipped from V and 1 base from J, the junction kept 8 bases outside the gene matches. The CDR3 has 15 residues. CDR1 is MNHEY, CDR2 SVGAGI, per germline. CDR3 residues: CASRPLGQSNTEAFF. DNA of the CDR3: TGTGCCAGCAGACCGCTGGGACAGTCGAACACTGAAGCTTTCTTT.

The chain joins TRBV15 to TRBJ1-2; a weak D match, TRBD1 (6 bases). The length of the CDR3 is 15 residues. Germline assignment: CDR1 LNHNV and CDR2 YYDKDF (reference sequence). Trimming cost V 0 bases and J 6 bases, with 14 bases left between them. In nucleotides, the CDR3 is TGTGCCACCAGCAGAGAGCTTTTACAGGGAGATGGCTACACCTTC. Translation gives CATSRELLQGDGYTF.

As DNA, the CDR3 is TGTGCCTGGACACTCTCCCGGAACACTGAAGCTTTCTTT. Translating it yields CAWTLSRNTEAFF. The V and J genes are TRBV30 and TRBJ1-1; unclear D gene. The V gene lost 4 bases and the J gene lost 1 base, with 10 bases spanning the gap. The CDR3 covers 13 residues. The germline V gene encodes CDR1 GTSNPN and CDR2 SVGIG (reference sequence).

The J gene is TRBJ2-3, the V gene TRBV5-4; 7 bases align to TRBD1. The trim removed 3 bases at V and 6 bases at J, leaving 7 bases unmatched. The CDR3 totals 14 residues. Germline assignment: CDR1 SGHNT and CDR2 YYREEE (reference sequence). CDR3 loop: CASSWAATGDTQYF. The CDR3 nucleotides are TGTGCCAGCAGCTGGGCGGCGACAGGGGATACGCAGTATTTT.

CDR3 DNA: TGCGCCAGCAGCCGCGACTATCCTAGCACAGATACGCAGTATTTT. Protein: CASSRDYPSTDTQYF. V usage is TRBV5-1 and J usage is TRBJ2-3, with D possibly being TRBD2 (5 bases). Germline V CDR1 and CDR2: SGHRS, YFSETQ. V was pared by 4 bases and J by 0 bases, with 12 bases between. CDR3 length: 15 amino acids.

The CDR3 region is CARSKGLAGGLSCSYNEQFF. The CDR3 DNA is TGTGCCAGAAGCAAAGGACTAGCGGGAGGCCTATCGTGCTCCTACAATGAGCAGTTCTTC. The chain recombines TRBV7-5 with TRBJ2-1; TRBD2, the table's D call, was not compared with the DNA. TRBV7-5 constitutes a pseudogene. The length of the CDR3 is 20 residues.

J is TRBJ2-4 and V is TRBV19; TRBD1 is a possible D gene (6 bases). Trimming removed 5 bases from V and 1 base from J, with 21 bases in between. CDR1 LNHDA and CDR2 SQIVND come from the germline V gene (reference sequence). This CDR3 spans 18 amino acids. The CDR3: CASSGRDTEELAKNIQYF. In DNA form, the CDR3 reads TGTGCCAGTAGTGGCCGGGACACCGAAGAGTTGGCCAAAAACATTCAGTACTTC.

V gene TRBV9 combines with J gene TRBJ1-3, with D maybe TRBD1 (6 bases). CDR3 length: 15 residues. Deletions cut 3 bases from V and 0 bases from J, with 10 bases between. The germline V gene encodes CDR1 SGDLS and CDR2 YYNGEE. CDR3: CASSGLGASGNTIYF. CDR3 nucleotides: TGTGCCAGCAGCGGCTTGGGGGCCTCTGGAAACACCATATATTTT.

J is TRBJ1-3 and V is TRBV5-1; D ambiguous. V shed 2 bases and J shed 3 bases, with 18 bases lying between them. Germline loops: CDR1 SGHRS, CDR2 YFSETQ. The CDR3 is 17 residues long. The CDR3 here is CASSFSPSDGFGNTIYF. CDR3 nucleotide sequence: TGCGCCAGCAGCTTCTCGCCATCTGACGGATTTGGAAACACCATATATTTT.

This rearrangement joins TRBV2 to TRBJ1-2, with 8 bases that match TRBD1. The V gene end was trimmed by 4 bases and the J gene end by 6 bases; junction bases not matched to a gene: 10. The germline V gene encodes CDR1 SNHLY and CDR2 FYNNEI. The CDR3 covers 15 residues. This CDR3 is CASSARDRRLDGYTF. CDR3 sequence (DNA): TGTGCCAGCAGTGCCCGGGACAGGCGGTTGGATGGCTACACCTTC.

CDR3 coding DNA: TGTGCCAGCATCGCTGGGGGGTTTGGGCGAGATACGCAGTATTTT. Its protein is CASIAGGFGRDTQYF. The chain has TRBV7-2 and TRBJ2-3, with D possibly being TRBD2 (6 bases). Germline values: CDR1 SGHTA, CDR2 FQGNSA. The CDR3 has 15 amino acids. V gave up 7 bases and J gave up 5 bases, with 19 bases separating them.

The V call is TRBV6-1, the J call TRBJ1-2, with 10 positions matching TRBD1. CDR1 is MNHNS, CDR2 SASEGT, per germline. Trimming removed 0 bases from V and 8 bases from J; junction bases left unmatched: 9. The CDR3 sequence is 16 residues long. Here the CDR3 reads CASSEAYGTGAKGYTF. CDR3 nucleotides: TGTGCCAGCAGTGAAGCTTACGGGACAGGGGCAAAAGGCTACACCTTC.

This clone was seen a handful of times. The chain combines TRBV2 with TRBJ2-7; D might be TRBD1 (6 bases). The CDR3 consists of 12 residues. Trimming stripped 5 bases from V and 6 bases from J, with 11 bases between. Germline-derived CDR1 and CDR2 are SNHLY and FYNNEI. The CDR3 protein is CASSSTGSEQYF. The CDR3 DNA is TGTGCCAGCAGTTCAACAGGGAGCGAGCAGTACTTC.

The rearrangement joins TRBV30 to TRBJ1-3; D gene ambiguous. CDR1 is GTSNPN, CDR2 SVGIG, per germline (reference sequence). V was cut by 5 bases and J by 0 bases, with 11 bases left in between. This CDR3 has 14 amino acids. CDR3 in amino acids: CAWAKGGSGNTIYF. For the CDR3, the DNA is TGTGCCTGGGCCAAGGGCGGCTCTGGAAACACCATATATTTT.

The chain has TRBV19 and TRBJ2-7, with D perhaps assigned TRBD1 or TRBD2 (5 bases each). The CDR3 has 14 residues. V lost 5 bases and J lost 2, with 13 bases in between. Per germline, CDR1 LNHDA and CDR2 SQIVND (reference sequence). The CDR3 protein is CASSLGLGAYEQYF. The CDR3 nucleotides are TGTGCCAGTAGTTTGGGTTTGGGGGCCTACGAGCAGTACTTC. The full variable domain, with the rest looked up from reference TRBV19 and TRBJ2-7, is DGGITQSPKYLFRKEGQNVTLSCEQNLNHDAMYWYRQDPGQGLRLIYYSQIVNDFQKGDIAEGYSVSREKKESFPLTVTSAQKNPTAFYLCASSLGLGAYEQYFGPGTRLTVT.

This chain links TRBV4-1 with TRBJ1-3, with D perhaps matching TRBD1 (5 bases). CDR3 length equals 15 residues. V was clipped by 4 bases and J by 8 bases, with 18 bases between them. Germline V gene data show CDR1 as MGHRA and CDR2 as YSYEKL. The CDR3 coding sequence is TGCGCCAGCAGCCTCCTAAGGGACGGCTTCGACACCATATATTTT. Its translation is CASSLLRDGFDTIYF.

The genes are TRBV5-1 and TRBJ2-7, with 7 bases matching TRBD1. Germline assignment: CDR1 SGHRS and CDR2 YFSETQ. The CDR3 runs to 13 residues. The V segment lost 4 bases and the J segment 3 bases; nucleotides outside the gene matches: 4. CDR3 in DNA: TGCGCCAGCAGCGTGGGACAGATCTACGAGCAGTACTTC. Its translation is CASSVGQIYEQYF.

Worth noting for this clone: Within the sample, other DNA sequences also encode this same CDR3. The chain employs TRBV5-1 and TRBJ2-3; 13 bases fit TRBD2. The CDR3 is 16 amino acids. Germline CDR1 is SGHRS and CDR2 is YFSETQ. With 4 bases clipped from V and 3 bases from J, the junction kept 5 bases outside the gene matches. CDR3 sequence (DNA): TGCGCCAGCAGCCCTCGGACTAGCGGGAGTACAGATACGCAGTATTTT. This encodes CASSPRTSGSTDTQYF. The variable domain in full, completed from reference TRBV5-1 and TRBJ2-3, reads KAGVTQTPRYLIKTRGQQVTLSCSPISGHRSVSWYQQTPGQGLQFLFEYFSETQRNKGNFPGRFSGRQFSNSRSEMNVSTLELGDSALYLCASSPRTSGSTDTQYFGPGTRLTVL.

The rearrangement joins TRBV9 to TRBJ1-2; no clear D. Germline loops: CDR1 SGDLS, CDR2 YYNGEE. V dropped 4 bases and J dropped 6 bases, with 16 bases sitting between them. The CDR3 spans 14 residues. The CDR3 sequence: CASSPSWAGHGYTF. The CDR3 nucleotides are TGTGCCAGCAGCCCATCCTGGGCGGGCCATGGCTACACCTTC.

This clone was observed a few times. The V and J genes are TRBV7-9 and TRBJ1-5; the D is unclear. The V end lost 1 base, the J end lost 6 bases, and 13 bases lay between the germline ends. CDR1 is SEHNR and CDR2 is FQNEAQ in the germline V gene (reference sequence). The CDR3 totals 15 residues. This CDR3 reads CASSLDGLMGQPQHF. Here the CDR3 DNA reads TGTGCCAGCAGCTTAGACGGACTAATGGGTCAGCCCCAGCATTTT.

This chain joins TRBV13 and TRBJ1-1; 7 bases match TRBD1. CDR3 length equals 15 residues. V was clipped by 5 bases and J by 0 bases; unmatched bases: 6. Germline values: CDR1 PRHDT, CDR2 FYEKMQ (reference sequence). CDR3 DNA sequence: TGTGCCAGCAGCGTTAACAGGGGCGTGAACACTGAAGCTTTCTTT. Translation gives CASSVNRGVNTEAFF.

There are a few counts of this clone. The CDR3 sequence is CAWKPAFF. CDR3 DNA sequence: TGTGCCTGGAAACCAGCTTTCTTT. This chain links TRBV30 with TRBJ1-1; D not certain. CDR1 is GTSNPN, CDR2 SVGIG, per germline (reference sequence). V was trimmed by 4 bases and J by 10 bases, leaving 4 bases between them. CDR3 size: 8 residues.

The chain combines TRBV19 with TRBJ2-7; D tentatively reads TRBD1 or TRBD2 (5 bases each). The CDR3 runs to 13 residues. Germline V gene lookup returns CDR1 LNHDA and CDR2 SQIVND (reference sequence). With 3 bases removed from V and 3 bases from J, the gap between germline ends came to 9 bases. Here the CDR3 reads CASSMRDLYEQYF. DNA for the CDR3: TGTGCCAGTAGTATGAGGGACCTCTACGAGCAGTACTTC.

This clone was found once. This sequence joins TRBV5-1 and TRBJ2-1; unclear D gene. The germline V gene has CDR1 SGHRS and CDR2 YFSETQ. Trimming took off 6 bases at V and 8 bases at J, with 15 bases between the two ends. The CDR3 covers 13 residues. The CDR3 loop reads CASTQWTVDEQFF. CDR3 DNA: TGCGCCAGCACTCAGTGGACGGTAGATGAGCAGTTCTTC.

The chain links TRBV27 to TRBJ2-6, with TRBD1 identical over 7 bases. V lost 5 bases to trimming and J lost 2 bases; unmatched junction nucleotides: 6. Germline CDR1 and CDR2: MNHEY and SMNVEV (reference sequence). CDR3 length: 16 amino acids. CDR3 residues: CASSPDRAPGANVLTF. In DNA form, the CDR3 reads TGTGCCAGCAGTCCCGACAGGGCCCCTGGGGCCAACGTCCTGACTTTC.